The 24 T cell receptor beta chains in this list originate from one sample, sequenced in a study of cytomegalovirus exposure and HLA in healthy donors. The PCR was carried out with 60 Vbeta primers and 13 Jbeta primers. Repertoires were generated with immunoSEQ multiplex PCR, while TCRdb's copy carries only in-frame clones and drops some. The profile shows about 200,000 clones, around 78% of them singletons. Source material: PBMCs. The source is a woman aged 25 to 39 in good health and CMV-seropositive.

This clone showed up just a few times. The chain recombines TRBV7-2 with TRBJ2-1; 7 positions agree with TRBD1. CDR3 length: 14 residues. J lost 13 bases, V lost 4 bases, and 13 bases had no gene match. Germline-derived CDR1 and CDR2 are SGHTA and FQGNSA. The CDR3 spells CASSSFRQGLVQFF. CDR3 coding DNA: TGTGCCAGCAGCTCCTTCCGACAGGGTCTGGTTCAGTTCTTC.

The chain couples TRBV4-1 to TRBJ2-1, with 8 bases identical to TRBD1. The CDR3 is made up of 18 amino acids. Germline CDR1 reads MGHRA; CDR2 reads YSYEKL. Trimming cost V 4 bases and J 0 bases; bases outside gene matches: 11. This CDR3 is CASSLAGQGGSSYNEQFF. The CDR3 nucleotides read TGCGCCAGCAGCCTCGCAGGACAGGGTGGCAGCTCCTACAATGAGCAGTTCTTC.

This clone has a handful of counts. This sequence joins TRBV13 and TRBJ2-5; TRBD2 matches at 10 bases. Germline loops: CDR1 PRHDT, CDR2 FYEKMQ (reference sequence). The junction had 1 base not matched to a gene; V was cut back by 4 bases and J by 5 bases. This CDR3 has 13 amino acids. Here the CDR3 DNA reads TGTGCCAGCAGCTCGGGACTAGCGGAGACCCAGTACTTC. Amino acids: CASSSGLAETQYF.

The chain is built from TRBV11-1 and TRBJ2-5; 9 positions match TRBD2. The CDR3 contains 16 residues. With V trimmed by 5 bases and J by 1 base, 8 bases remained unmatched. Looked up from germline, CDR1 is SGHAT and CDR2 is FQDESV (reference sequence). CDR3 bases: TGTGCCAGCAGCAACCTTCTAGCGGGGTCCCAAGAGACCCAGTACTTC. Translation: CASSNLLAGSQETQYF.

The chain combines TRBV7-8 with TRBJ2-2; maybe TRBD1 (7 bases). This CDR3 is built from 15 residues. The V end lost 4 bases, the J end lost 4 bases, and 13 bases lay between the germline ends. CDR1 is SGHVS and CDR2 is FQNEAQ in the germline V gene. CDR3 in amino acids: CASSSYRGGTGELFF. CDR3 DNA sequence: TGTGCCAGCAGCTCTTACAGGGGAGGCACCGGGGAGCTGTTTTTT. The full variable domain, rest sourced from reference TRBV7-8 and TRBJ2-2, is GAGVSQSPRYKVAKRGQDVALRCDPISGHVSLFWYQQALGQGPEFLTYFQNEAQLDKSGLPSDRFFAERPEGSVSTLKIQRTQQEDSAVYLCASSSYRGGTGELFFGEGSRLTVL.

J is TRBJ2-5 and V is TRBV15, with D hard to call. V was trimmed by 1 base and J by 4 bases, leaving 10 bases between them. The germline gives CDR1 LNHNV, CDR2 YYDKDF (reference sequence). The CDR3 covers 14 residues. CDR3 bases: TGTGCCACCAGCAGAGGGTTCTCGGGAGAGACCCAGTACTTC. Protein product: CATSRGFSGETQYF.

The chain uses TRBV9 and TRBJ2-7, with D perhaps TRBD1 (7 bases). V was shortened by 1 base and J by 2 bases, with 13 bases between the two germline ends. Germline-derived CDR1 and CDR2 are SGDLS and YYNGEE. This CDR3 has 15 residues. The CDR3 is CASSVTGEEAYEQYF. CDR3 coding DNA: TGTGCCAGCAGCGTAACAGGGGAGGAGGCCTACGAGCAGTACTTC.

The V and J genes are TRBV30 and TRBJ2-1, with 8 bases that match TRBD2. Looked up from germline, CDR1 is GTSNPN and CDR2 is SVGIG (reference sequence). This CDR3 spans 16 amino acids. V shed 2 bases and J 3 bases; nucleotides not matched to a gene: 9. The CDR3 sequence: CAWSRSRSGSYNEQFF. The CDR3 DNA reads TGTGCCTGGAGTCGTTCGAGAAGCGGGAGCTACAATGAGCAGTTCTTC.

A note on this clone: Other DNA variants within this sample encode the same CDR3. This chain uses TRBV2 with TRBJ2-3; 11 nucleotides match TRBD2. CDR1 and CDR2 from the germline V gene are SNHLY and FYNNEI. V trimming: 6 bases; J trimming: 3 bases; junction bases outside the gene matches: 2. The length of the CDR3 is 14 residues. The CDR3 DNA is TGTGCCAGCAGGGTAGCGGGAGGGACAGATACGCAGTATTTT. It specifies CASRVAGGTDTQYF. Looking up the rest from reference TRBV2 and TRBJ2-3 gives the full variable domain: EPEVTQTPSHQVTQMGQEVILRCVPISNHLYFYWYRQILGQKVEFLVSFYNNEISEKSEIFDDQFSVERPDGSNFTLKIRSTKLEDSAMYFCASRVAGGTDTQYFGPGTRLTVL.

The V gene is TRBV29-1, the J gene TRBJ2-5; 8 positions match TRBD2. TRBJ2-7 matches the DNA end more closely, so the J call is doubtful. Germline V CDR1 and CDR2: SQVTM, ANQGSEA. This CDR3 region has 13 residues. This CDR3 reads CSATIGGAYEQYF. The CDR3 DNA is TGCAGCGCCACTATCGGGGGGGCCTACGAGCAGTACTTC.

The genes are TRBV7-9 and TRBJ2-5, with TRBD1 matching over 10 bases. Germline V gene sequence: CDR1 SEHNR, CDR2 FQNEAQ (reference sequence). The CDR3 is 16 residues long. After removal of 5 bases from V and 4 bases from J, the junction contained 10 bases not matched to a gene. CDR3 nucleotides: TGTGCCAGCAGCATACACCTCGGACAGGGGGGAGAGACCCAGTACTTC. Protein: CASSIHLGQGGETQYF.

The chain uses TRBV13 and TRBJ2-2; 9 bases line up with TRBD2. Trimming cost V 3 bases and J 3 bases; bases outside gene matches: 5. This CDR3 is built from 16 residues. The germline V gene has CDR1 PRHDT and CDR2 FYEKMQ (reference sequence). The CDR3 nucleotides read TGTGCCAGCAGCTTTGGACTAGCGAGCTACACCGGGGAGCTGTTTTTT. Translation: CASSFGLASYTGELFF.

There are a few counts of this clone. The chain employs TRBV6-1 and TRBJ2-2; D is unclear. Deletions cut 4 bases from V and 2 bases from J, with 8 bases between. Per the germline V gene, CDR1 is MNHNS and CDR2 is SASEGT. There are 14 residues in the CDR3. The CDR3 sequence: CASSGLVNTGELFF. Written as DNA, the CDR3 is TGTGCCAGCAGTGGGCTAGTAAACACCGGGGAGCTGTTTTTT.

This clone has just a few counts. V usage is TRBV10-1 and J usage is TRBJ2-5, with 7 bases that match TRBD2. The germline V gene has CDR1 WNHNN and CDR2 SYGVQD (reference sequence). The CDR3 runs 15 residues. After removal of 10 bases from V and 3 bases from J, the junction contained 14 bases not matched to a gene. CDR3 residues: CAIPTEGTTKETQYF. DNA of the CDR3: TGCGCCATCCCGACAGAAGGGACTACGAAAGAGACCCAGTACTTC.

The chain uses TRBV6-5 and TRBJ1-4, with a tentative D call TRBD1 (5 bases). Germline values: CDR1 MNHEY, CDR2 SVGAGI. The V end was cut by 2 bases, the J end by 4 bases, with 11 bases between. This CDR3 region has 15 residues. The CDR3: CASSYGQGNNEKLFF. The CDR3 DNA sequence: TGTGCCAGCAGTTACGGCCAGGGCAATAATGAAAAACTGTTTTTT.

The chain carries TRBV27 and TRBJ1-2, with D unclear. The CDR3 loop spans 11 amino acids. The V end was cut by 4 bases, the J end by 8 bases, with 8 bases between. Germline-derived CDR1 and CDR2 are MNHEY and SMNVEV (reference sequence). CDR3 bases: TGTGCCAGCAGTTCCCTGCGGGGCTACACCTTC. Translated, it gives CASSSLRGYTF.

Regarding this clone: The sample contains more than one DNA sequence encoding this CDR3. V is TRBV7-9 and J is TRBJ1-4; TRBD1 matches at 9 bases. J lost 5 bases, V lost 5 bases, and 3 bases had no gene match. Germline V gives CDR1 SEHNR, CDR2 FQNEAQ (reference sequence). CDR3 length equals 14 residues. This chain's CDR3 is CASSRGQGNEKLFF. CDR3 in DNA: TGTGCCAGCAGCCGTGGACAGGGGAATGAAAAACTGTTTTTT. Supplemented by reference TRBV7-9 and TRBJ1-4, the full variable domain reads DTGVSQNPRHKITKRGQNVTFRCDPISEHNRLYWYRQTLGQGPEFLTYFQNEAQLEKSRLLSDRFSAERPKGSFSTLEIQRTEQGDSAMYLCASSRGQGNEKLFFGSGTQLSVL.

The rearrangement joins TRBV20-1 to TRBJ1-1; D unclear. The germline V and J ends were trimmed by 6 bases and 8 bases, with 10 bases remaining between them. Germline V lookup: CDR1 DFQATT, CDR2 SNEGSKA (reference sequence). There are 10 residues in the CDR3. This CDR3 is CSATIAEAFF. The DNA for the CDR3 is TGCAGTGCCACAATCGCCGAAGCTTTCTTT.

This clone was counted a few times. The chain joins TRBV6-1 to TRBJ1-5, with D unresolved. V was clipped by 6 bases and J by 6 bases, with 12 bases between them. This CDR3 has 13 residues. Germline assignment: CDR1 MNHNS and CDR2 SASEGT. CDR3 DNA sequence: TGTGCCAGCAGGCTAGGCGGGAGTCAGCCCCAGCATTTT. This sequence encodes CASRLGGSQPQHF.

This sequence joins TRBV19 and TRBJ2-5; 9 bases are shared with TRBD1. The CDR3 has 15 amino acids. In germline, CDR1 is LNHDA, CDR2 SQIVND (reference sequence). The V segment lost 4 bases and the J segment 4 bases; nucleotides outside the gene matches: 7. The CDR3 region has the DNA TGTGCCAGTAGTACGGACAGGGGACAGGGAGAGACCCAGTACTTC. Protein: CASSTDRGQGETQYF.

This clone came up a few times. The rearrangement joins TRBV28 to TRBJ1-2; a weak D match, TRBD1 (6 bases). Germline V CDR1 and CDR2: MDHEN, SYDVKM. Between the trimmed V and J ends, which lost 3 bases and 1 base, there was a span of 12 bases. The CDR3 is 15 amino acids. Here the CDR3 reads CASSFFRQVNYGYTF. The CDR3 DNA is TGTGCCAGCAGTTTCTTTCGACAGGTTAACTATGGCTACACCTTC.

V is TRBV11-2 and J is TRBJ2-3, with no clear D. Trimming removed 3 bases from V and 2 bases from J, with 15 bases in between. The CDR3 totals 16 residues. Per the germline V gene, CDR1 is SGHAT and CDR2 is FQNNGV. CDR3 sequence: CASSLRSAHSTDTQYF. As DNA, the CDR3 is TGTGCCAGCAGCTTGAGGTCAGCTCATTCCACAGATACGCAGTATTTT.

This rearrangement joins TRBV10-3 to TRBJ1-5, with D possibly being TRBD1 (6 bases). The V end was cut by 6 bases, the J end by 8 bases, with 14 bases between. CDR3 length: 13 residues. CDR1 is ENHRY and CDR2 is SYGVKD in the germline V gene. The CDR3 DNA is TGTGCCATCAGGGAATCACAGGGAGAGCCCCAGCATTTT. This codes for CAIRESQGEPQHF.

The CDR3 bases are TGTGCCAGCTCTCTCAGGGGGCTCGAGTTCGACACTGAAGCTTTCTTT. It translates to CASSLRGLEFDTEAFF. The rearrangement links TRBV18 to TRBJ1-1, with TRBD1 identical over 8 bases. The germline V gene encodes CDR1 KGHSH and CDR2 LQKENI. The CDR3 has 16 residues. V was pared by 6 bases and J by 3 bases, with 12 bases of the junction left unmatched.